This TCR beta chain was sequenced for a study of cytomegalovirus exposure and HLA in healthy donors. Notes on this clone: Its antigen is unidentified.

General observations from the study: Near-uniform donor sequencing depth was presumed by presence/absence analyses. Likely technical artifact: a cluster of highly shared sequence variants. Among TCR beta chains of equal frequency, HLA-associated ones were more clonally expanded in a later analysis.

In the PCR, 60 Vbeta and 13 Jbeta primers were used. Sequencing used immunoSEQ multiplex PCR; TCRdb keeps in-frame clones, though not all of them. The clone table shows about 55,000 clones, with the ten largest holding approximately 10%. The V end was cut by 6 bases, the J end by 0 bases, with 12 bases between. This CDR3 is built from 15 residues. The germline V gene encodes CDR1 MDHEN and CDR2 SYDVKM. Healthy individuals who donated bone marrow served as the donors. The sequence was obtained from a man aged 50 or older in good health and CMV-seropositive. The chain couples TRBV28 to TRBJ1-5; D might be TRBD1 (5 bases). Sequences were obtained from PBMCs. CDR3 loop: CASRDIQGSNQPQHF. The CDR3 coding sequence is TGTGCCAGCAGGGATATTCAGGGTAGCAATCAGCCCCAGCATTTT.